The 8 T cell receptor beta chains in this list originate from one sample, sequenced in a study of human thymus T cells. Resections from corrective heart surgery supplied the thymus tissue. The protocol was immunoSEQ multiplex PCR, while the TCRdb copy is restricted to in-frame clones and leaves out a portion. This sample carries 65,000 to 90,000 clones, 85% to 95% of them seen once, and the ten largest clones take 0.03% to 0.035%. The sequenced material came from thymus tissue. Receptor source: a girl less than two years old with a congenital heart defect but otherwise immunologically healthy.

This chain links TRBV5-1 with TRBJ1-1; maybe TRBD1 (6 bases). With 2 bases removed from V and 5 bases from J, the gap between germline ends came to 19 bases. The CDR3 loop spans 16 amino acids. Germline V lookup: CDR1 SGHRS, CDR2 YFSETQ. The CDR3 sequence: CASSLGRGARGTEAFF. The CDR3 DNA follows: TGCGCCAGCAGCTTAGGTAGGGGGGCTCGAGGTACTGAAGCTTTCTTT.

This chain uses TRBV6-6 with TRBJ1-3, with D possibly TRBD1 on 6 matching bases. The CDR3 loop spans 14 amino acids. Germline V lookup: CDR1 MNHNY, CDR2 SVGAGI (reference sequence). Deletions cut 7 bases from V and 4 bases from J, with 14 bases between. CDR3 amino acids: CASTTGLGGNTIYF. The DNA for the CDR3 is TGTGCCAGCACTACAGGGTTAGGCGGAAACACCATATATTTT.

CDR3 sequence: CASSTKRGEQYF. Here the CDR3 DNA reads TGTGCCAGCAGCACCAAAAGGGGTGAGCAGTACTTC. V is TRBV21-1 and J is TRBJ2-7; TRBD1 was called by the table and not checked on the DNA. TRBV21-1 constitutes a pseudogene. This CDR3 is built from 12 residues.

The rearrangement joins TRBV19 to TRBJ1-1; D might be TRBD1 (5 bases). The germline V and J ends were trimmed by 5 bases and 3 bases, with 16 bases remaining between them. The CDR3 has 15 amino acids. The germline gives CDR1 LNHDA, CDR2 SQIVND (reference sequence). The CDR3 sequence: CASSLPRDGYTEAFF. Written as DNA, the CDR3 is TGTGCCAGTAGTCTCCCCAGGGATGGGTACACTGAAGCTTTCTTT.

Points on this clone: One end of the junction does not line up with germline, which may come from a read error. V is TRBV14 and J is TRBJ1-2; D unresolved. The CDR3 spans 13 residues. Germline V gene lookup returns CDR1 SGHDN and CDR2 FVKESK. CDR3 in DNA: TGTGCCAGCAGTCAAGACGGGTACTATGGCTACACCTTC. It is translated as CASSQDGYYGYTF.

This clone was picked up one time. This chain's CDR3 is CASSSDGGSGGGGTDTQYF. DNA for the CDR3: TGTGCCAGCAGCTCCGACGGCGGGAGTGGGGGTGGTGGCACAGATACGCAGTATTTT. This sequence joins TRBV11-2 and TRBJ2-3, with 7 bases matching TRBD2. Germline values: CDR1 SGHAT, CDR2 FQNNGV. The CDR3 runs 19 residues. V was pared by 4 bases and J by 1 base, with 17 bases of the junction left unmatched.

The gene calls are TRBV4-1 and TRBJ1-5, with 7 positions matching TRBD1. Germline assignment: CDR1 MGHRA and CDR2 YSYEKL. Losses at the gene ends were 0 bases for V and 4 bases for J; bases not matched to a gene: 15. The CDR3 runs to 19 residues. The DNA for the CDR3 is TGCGCCAGCAGCCAAGACGCCCCTAAACCGGACAGGCTGAATCAGCCCCAGCATTTT. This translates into CASSQDAPKPDRLNQPQHF.

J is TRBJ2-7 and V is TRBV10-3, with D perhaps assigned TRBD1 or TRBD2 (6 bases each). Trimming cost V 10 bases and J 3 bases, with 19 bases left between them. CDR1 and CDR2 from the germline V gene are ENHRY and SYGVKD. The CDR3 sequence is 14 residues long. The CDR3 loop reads CATTEGTGNYEQYF. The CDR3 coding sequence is TGTGCCACCACGGAGGGTACAGGGAACTACGAGCAGTACTTC.